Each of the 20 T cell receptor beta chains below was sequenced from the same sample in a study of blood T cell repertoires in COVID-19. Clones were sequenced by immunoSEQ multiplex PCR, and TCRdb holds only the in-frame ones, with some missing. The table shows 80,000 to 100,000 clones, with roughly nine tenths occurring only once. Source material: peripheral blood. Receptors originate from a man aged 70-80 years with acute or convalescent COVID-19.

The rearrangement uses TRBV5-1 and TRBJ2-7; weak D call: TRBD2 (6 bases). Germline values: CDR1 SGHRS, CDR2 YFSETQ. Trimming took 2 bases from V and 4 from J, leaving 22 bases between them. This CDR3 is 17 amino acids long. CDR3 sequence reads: CASSLRTGRGNFYEQYF. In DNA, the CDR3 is TGCGCCAGCAGCTTAAGAACTGGGCGGGGTAACTTTTACGAGCAGTACTTC.

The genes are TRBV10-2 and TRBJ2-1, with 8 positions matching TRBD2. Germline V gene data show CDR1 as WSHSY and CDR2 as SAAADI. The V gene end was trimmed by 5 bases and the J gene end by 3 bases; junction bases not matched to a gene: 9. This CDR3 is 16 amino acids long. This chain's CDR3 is CASSLSGGRIYNEQFF. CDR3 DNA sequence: TGCGCCAGCAGTTTGAGCGGGGGACGGATCTACAATGAGCAGTTCTTC.

The CDR3 reads CASRTGQGREKLFF. The CDR3 bases are TGTGCCAGCAGGACGGGACAGGGCCGTGAAAAACTGTTTTTT. This sequence joins TRBV28 and TRBJ1-4, with 9 bases that match TRBD1. Germline CDR1 is MDHEN and CDR2 is SYDVKM. The CDR3 is made up of 14 amino acids. Trimming at V came to 6 bases and at J to 7 bases, leaving 6 bases not matched to a gene.

CDR3 sequence: CASSFGGLLNTEAFF. In nucleotides, the CDR3 is TGTGCCAGCAGCTTCGGGGGGCTCCTGAACACTGAAGCTTTCTTT. The rearrangement links TRBV5-5 to TRBJ1-1; tentative D call: TRBD1 (6 bases). CDR1 SGHKS and CDR2 YYEKEE come from the germline V gene (reference sequence). This CDR3 region has 15 residues. V was clipped by 2 bases and J by 0 bases, with 11 bases between them.

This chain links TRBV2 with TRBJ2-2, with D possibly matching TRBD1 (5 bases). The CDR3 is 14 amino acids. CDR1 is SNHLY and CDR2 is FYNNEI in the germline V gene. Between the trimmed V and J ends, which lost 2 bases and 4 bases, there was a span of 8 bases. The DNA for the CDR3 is TGTGCCAGCAGTGAATCCAGGGCCACCGGGGAGCTGTTTTTT. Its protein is CASSESRATGELFF.

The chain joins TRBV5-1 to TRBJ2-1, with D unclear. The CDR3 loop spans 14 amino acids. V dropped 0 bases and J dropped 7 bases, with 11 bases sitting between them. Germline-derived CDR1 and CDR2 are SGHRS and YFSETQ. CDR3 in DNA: TGCGCCAGCAGCTTGGGAGGCGGCGCGAATGAGCAGTTCTTC. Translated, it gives CASSLGGGANEQFF.

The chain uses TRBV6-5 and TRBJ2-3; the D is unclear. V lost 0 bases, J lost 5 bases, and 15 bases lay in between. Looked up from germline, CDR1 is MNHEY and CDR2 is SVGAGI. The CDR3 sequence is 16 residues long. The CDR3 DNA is TGTGCCAGCAGTTACTCGCTAGAGGATGGTGGAGATACGCAGTATTTT. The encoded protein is CASSYSLEDGGDTQYF.

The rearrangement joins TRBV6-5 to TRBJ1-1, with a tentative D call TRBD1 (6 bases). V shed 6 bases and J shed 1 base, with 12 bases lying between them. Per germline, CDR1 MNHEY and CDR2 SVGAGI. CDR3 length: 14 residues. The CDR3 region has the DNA TGTGCCAGCAGCTTCGGGGGGCGGAACACTGAAGCTTTCTTT. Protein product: CASSFGGRNTEAFF.

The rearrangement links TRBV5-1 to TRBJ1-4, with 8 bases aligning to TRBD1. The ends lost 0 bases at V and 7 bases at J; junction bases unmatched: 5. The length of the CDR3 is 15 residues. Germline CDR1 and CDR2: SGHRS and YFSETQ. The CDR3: CASSLGTGRSEKLFF. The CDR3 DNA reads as TGCGCCAGCAGCTTGGGGACAGGGAGGAGTGAAAAACTGTTTTTT.

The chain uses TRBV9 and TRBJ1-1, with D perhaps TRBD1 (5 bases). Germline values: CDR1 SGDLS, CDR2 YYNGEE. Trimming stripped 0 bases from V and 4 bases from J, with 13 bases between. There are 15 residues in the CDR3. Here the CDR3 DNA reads TGTGCCAGCAGCGTAGGGTCAGGGATAGGCACTGAAGCTTTCTTT. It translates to CASSVGSGIGTEAFF.

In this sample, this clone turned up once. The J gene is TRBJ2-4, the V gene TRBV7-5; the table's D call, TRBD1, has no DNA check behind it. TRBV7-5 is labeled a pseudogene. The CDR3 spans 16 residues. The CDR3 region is CVRSPGGPFAKNIQYF. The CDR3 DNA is TGTGTCAGAAGCCCAGGGGGGCCCTTCGCCAAAAACATTCAGTACTTC.

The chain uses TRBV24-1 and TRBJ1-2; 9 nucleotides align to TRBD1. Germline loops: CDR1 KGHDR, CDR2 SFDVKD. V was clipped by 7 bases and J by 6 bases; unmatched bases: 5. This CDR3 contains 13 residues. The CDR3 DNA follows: TGTGCCACCAGGGGGGACAGGGTAGATGGCTACACCTTC. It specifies CATRGDRVDGYTF.

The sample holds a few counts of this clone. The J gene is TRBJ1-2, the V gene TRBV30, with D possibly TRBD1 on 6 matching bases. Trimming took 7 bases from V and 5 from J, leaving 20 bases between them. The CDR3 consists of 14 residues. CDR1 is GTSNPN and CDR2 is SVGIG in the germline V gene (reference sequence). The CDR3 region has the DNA TGTGCCTCAGAACTACGGGACAACCGATATGGCTACACCTTC. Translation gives CASELRDNRYGYTF.

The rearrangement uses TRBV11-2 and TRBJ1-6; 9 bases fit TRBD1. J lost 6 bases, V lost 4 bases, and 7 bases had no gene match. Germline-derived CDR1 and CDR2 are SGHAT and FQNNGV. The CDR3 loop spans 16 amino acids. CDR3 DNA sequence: TGTGCCAGCAGCTCCTTACAGGGGGCCCCTAATTCACCCCTCCACTTT. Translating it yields CASSSLQGAPNSPLHF. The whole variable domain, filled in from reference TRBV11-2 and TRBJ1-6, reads EAGVAQSPRYKIIEKRQSVAFWCNPISGHATLYWYQQILGQGPKLLIQFQNNGVVDDSQLPKDRFSAERLKGVDSTLKIQPAKLEDSAVYLCASSSLQGAPNSPLHFGNGTRLTVT.

CDR3 sequence reads: CASSRDRIQETQYF. In DNA form, the CDR3 reads TGTGCCAGCAGCCGGGACAGGATCCAAGAGACCCAGTACTTC. This chain uses TRBV5-5 with TRBJ2-5; 8 nucleotides line up with TRBD1. The junction had 3 bases not matched to a gene; V was cut back by 4 bases and J by 1 base. The germline gives CDR1 SGHKS, CDR2 YYEKEE (reference sequence). The CDR3 has 14 residues.

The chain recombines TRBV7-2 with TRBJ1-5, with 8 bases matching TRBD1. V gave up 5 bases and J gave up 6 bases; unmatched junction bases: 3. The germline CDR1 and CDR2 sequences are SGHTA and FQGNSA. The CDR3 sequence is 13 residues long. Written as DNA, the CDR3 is TGTGCCAGCAGCGCGGACAGGGTTCAGCCCCAGCATTTT. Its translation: CASSADRVQPQHF.

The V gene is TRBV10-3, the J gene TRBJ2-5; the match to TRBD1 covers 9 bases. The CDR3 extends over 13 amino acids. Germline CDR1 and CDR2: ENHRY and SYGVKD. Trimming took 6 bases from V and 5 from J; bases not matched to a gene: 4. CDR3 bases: TGTGCCATCAGATCGGACAGGGGCGAGACCCAGTACTTC. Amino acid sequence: CAIRSDRGETQYF.

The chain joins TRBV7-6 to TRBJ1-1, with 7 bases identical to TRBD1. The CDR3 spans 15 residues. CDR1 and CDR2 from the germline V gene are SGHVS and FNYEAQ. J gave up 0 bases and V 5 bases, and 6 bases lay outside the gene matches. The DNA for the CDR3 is TGTGCCAGCAGCGAACAGGGGTTCATGAACACTGAAGCTTTCTTT. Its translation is CASSEQGFMNTEAFF.

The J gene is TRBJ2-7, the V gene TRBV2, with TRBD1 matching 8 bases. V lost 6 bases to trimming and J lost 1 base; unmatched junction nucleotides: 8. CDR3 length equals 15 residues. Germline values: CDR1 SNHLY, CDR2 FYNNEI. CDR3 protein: CASSYGQGLSYEQYF. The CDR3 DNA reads TGTGCCAGCAGCTACGGACAGGGCCTTTCCTACGAGCAGTACTTC.

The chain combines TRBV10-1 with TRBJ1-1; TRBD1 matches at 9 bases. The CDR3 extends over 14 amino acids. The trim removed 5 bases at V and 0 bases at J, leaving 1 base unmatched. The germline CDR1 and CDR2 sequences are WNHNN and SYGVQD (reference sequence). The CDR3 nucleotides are TGCGCCAGCAGTACAGGGGGCTTGAACACTGAAGCTTTCTTT. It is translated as CASSTGGLNTEAFF.